These T cell receptor beta chains were read from a single sample in a study of blood T cell repertoires in COVID-19. Sequencing was performed with immunoSEQ multiplex PCR; in TCRdb, only in-frame clones are kept and a portion is missing. The table includes 100,000 to 150,000 clones, approximately 87% detected once. The sequenced sample consisted of peripheral blood. The source of these receptors is a woman aged 45-59 years with acute or convalescent COVID-19. Both conserved end residues are part of each CDR3. A D gene is named only where the DNA matches it firmly. Size tells how often a clone was seen (once, few, many) or the class of an expanded clone, and some rows leave it out.

CDR3 protein	CDR3 DNA	clone size	D gene	V gene	J gene
CSVGEGSGYGYTF	TGCAGCGTGGGGGAGGGAAGTGGCTATGGCTACACCTTC	.	.	TRBV29-1	TRBJ1-2
CASSFGQRYSPLHF	TGTGCCAGCAGCTTCGGACAGAGGTATTCACCCCTCCACTTT	.	.	TRBV7-2	TRBJ1-6
CSASGVGKAFF	TGCAGTGCGTCAGGGGTCGGGAAAGCTTTCTTT	.	.	TRBV20-1	TRBJ1-1
CASSIIGVDYGYTF	TGTGCCAGCAGCATAATCGGGGTCGACTATGGCTACACCTTC	.	.	TRBV21-1	TRBJ1-2
CASSFDRGNTEAFF	TGTGCCAGCAGCTTCGACCGGGGGAACACTGAAGCTTTCTTT	few	.	TRBV5-8	TRBJ1-1
CASRTSGNQETQYF	TGTGCCTCCCGGACTAGCGGGAACCAAGAGACCCAGTACTTC	once	TRBD2	TRBV7-2	TRBJ2-5
CASSPWQAGGETQYF	TGTGCCAGCAGCCCTTGGCAGGCTGGGGGGGAGACCCAGTACTTC	.	.	TRBV11-3	TRBJ2-5
CASSLVMGQGLYGYTF	TGTGCCAGCAGCTTAGTAATGGGACAGGGGTTGTATGGCTACACCTTC	.	TRBD1	TRBV7-2	TRBJ1-2
CASSEQGANYGYTF	TGCGCCAGCAGTGAACAGGGCGCGAACTATGGCTACACCTTC	.	.	TRBV10-2	TRBJ1-2
CASSRQGGETQYF	TGCGCCAGCAGTCGACAGGGAGGCGAGACCCAGTACTTC	.	.	TRBV5-1	TRBJ2-5
CASNLNGVQFF	TGTGCCAGTAACCTTAACGGGGTGCAGTTCTTC	.	.	TRBV19	TRBJ2-1
CASSLGLAGEQYF	TGTGCCAGCAGCTTAGGGCTAGCTGGCGAGCAGTACTTC	.	.	TRBV7-2	TRBJ2-7
CASSLGTGSREQYF	TGTGCCAGCAGCCTAGGGACAGGCTCGAGGGAGCAGTACTTC	.	TRBD1	TRBV7-8	TRBJ2-7
CATSSPGQGTEAFF	TGTGCCACCAGCAGTCCGGGACAGGGGACTGAAGCTTTCTTT	.	TRBD1	TRBV15	TRBJ1-1
CASSQDLRGTANF	TGTGCCAGCAGCCAAGATCTTAGGGGGACCGCAAACTTC	.	.	TRBV3-1/TRBV3-2	TRBJ2-7
CASSYSSGQNPNPYEQYF	TGTGCCAGCAGTTACTCTTCGGGACAGAATCCAAATCCCTACGAGCAGTACTTC	.	TRBD1	TRBV6-2/TRBV6-3	TRBJ2-7
CASLGRGSNEKLFF	TGTGCCAGTCTCGGTAGGGGATCTAATGAAAAACTGTTTTTT	.	.	TRBV6-5	TRBJ1-4
CASSLGSSYEQYF	TGCGCCAGCAGTCTTGGCAGCTCCTACGAGCAGTACTTC	few	.	TRBV23-1	TRBJ2-7
CASSLLGAEQYF	TGTGCCAGCAGCTTACTGGGAGCCGAGCAGTACTTC	.	.	TRBV7-9	TRBJ2-7
CASRGTSLYEQYF	TGTGCCAGCAGGGGGACTAGCCTTTACGAGCAGTACTTC	.	TRBD2	TRBV6-5	TRBJ2-7
CASSGTGGQPQHF	TGTGCCAGTAGTGGGACTGGGGGTCAGCCCCAGCATTTT	.	.	TRBV19	TRBJ1-5
CASSHHRQGVEKLFF	TGTGCCAGCAGCCACCACAGACAGGGGGTGGAAAAACTGTTTTTT	.	TRBD1	TRBV28	TRBJ1-4
CASSYSGSGNTIYF	TGTGCCAGCAGCTATTCCGGGTCTGGAAACACCATATATTTT	.	.	TRBV5-4	TRBJ1-3
CASRKQGSGSNQPQHF	TGTGCCAGCAGGAAACAGGGGTCAGGAAGCAATCAGCCCCAGCATTTT	.	TRBD1	TRBV28	TRBJ1-5
CASSLGLLTSGGTDTQYF	TGTGCCAGCAGCTTGGGACTGTTGACTAGCGGGGGCACAGATACGCAGTATTTT	once	TRBD2	TRBV5-4	TRBJ2-3
CASSPSWGWNYGYTF	TGTGCCAGCAGCCCCTCTTGGGGCTGGAACTATGGCTACACCTTC	.	.	TRBV5-6	TRBJ1-2
CASSIASGIVGEQFF	TGTGCCAGTAGTATAGCTAGCGGGATTGTGGGTGAGCAGTTCTTC	.	TRBD2	TRBV19	TRBJ2-1